Listed below are T cell receptor beta chains from one sample, sequenced in a study of T cells after yellow fever vaccination. TCRdb independently ran MiXCR on the 5' RACE reads; one entry per CDR3 protein. The table lists some 320,000 distinct CDR3 sequences, 8.7% of them singletons. Here the sequenced sample was PBMCs, taken on the day of the first yellow fever vaccination. The receptors originated from a man younger than 35 who received the YFV17D yellow fever vaccine. CDR3s include the opening cysteine and the closing phenylalanine or tryptophan. Each record gives: V gene, clone size, D gene, J gene, CDR3 DNA, CDR3 protein. D genes are given only for firm matches. A clone size is listed for some rows: how often the clone was seen (once, few, many), or a class if it is expanded.

v_gene: TRBV6-1; abundance: -; d_gene: -; j_gene: TRBJ2-4; CDR3nt: TGTGCCAGCAGTGAACCAGGTATAGCCAAAAACATTCAGTACTTC; CDR3aa: CASSEPGIAKNIQYF
v_gene: TRBV6-1; abundance: -; d_gene: -; j_gene: TRBJ2-1; CDR3nt: TGTGCCAGCAGTGACCAGGGGGGGGCCGGCCATGAGCAGTTCTTC; CDR3aa: CASSDQGGAGHEQFF
v_gene: TRBV19; abundance: -; d_gene: -; j_gene: TRBJ2-6; CDR3nt: TGTGCCAGTAGTCTCCGGGACTCTGGGGCCAACGTCCTGACTTTC; CDR3aa: CASSLRDSGANVLTF
v_gene: TRBV25-1; abundance: many; d_gene: -; j_gene: TRBJ1-4; CDR3nt: TGTGCCAGCACCCAGGGGCATATGGAAAAACTGTTTTTT; CDR3aa: CASTQGHMEKLFF
v_gene: TRBV6-1; abundance: -; d_gene: -; j_gene: TRBJ2-7; CDR3nt: TGTGCCAGCAGTCCCCGCGGGCGCTCCTACGAGCAGTACTTC; CDR3aa: CASSPRGRSYEQYF
v_gene: TRBV7-6; abundance: -; d_gene: TRBD2; j_gene: TRBJ2-5; CDR3nt: TGTGCCAGCAGCTCCCCCAGGGGACTAGCGGGGGCCCTGGGGGAGACCCAGTACTTC; CDR3aa: CASSSPRGLAGALGETQYF
v_gene: TRBV10-3; abundance: -; d_gene: TRBD1; j_gene: TRBJ2-1; CDR3nt: TGTGCCATCAGTGGTCCGCCGGTCCTCGGGACAGGAAAAGGGGATGAGCAGTTCTTC; CDR3aa: CAISGPPVLGTGKGDEQFF
v_gene: TRBV5-5; abundance: many; d_gene: TRBD2; j_gene: TRBJ2-3; CDR3nt: TGTGCCAGCAGCTTGACTAGCGGGGGTTCCACAGATACGCAGTATTTT; CDR3aa: CASSLTSGGSTDTQYF
v_gene: TRBV7-9; abundance: many; d_gene: -; j_gene: TRBJ1-5; CDR3nt: TGTGCCAGCAGCTTGGACAGTAGCAATCAGCCCCAGCATTTT; CDR3aa: CASSLDSSNQPQHF
v_gene: TRBV10-3; abundance: few; d_gene: TRBD1; j_gene: TRBJ1-6; CDR3nt: TGTGCCATCAGAGGGACAGGGTACAATTCACCCCTCCACTTT; CDR3aa: CAIRGTGYNSPLHF
v_gene: TRBV3-1; abundance: few; d_gene: -; j_gene: TRBJ1-1; CDR3nt: TGTGCCAGCAGCCGACGACAGACCCAGAACACTGAAGCTTTCTTT; CDR3aa: CASSRRQTQNTEAFF
v_gene: TRBV12-3/TRBV12-4; abundance: -; d_gene: -; j_gene: TRBJ1-2; CDR3nt: TGTGCCAGCACCCAGGAGGGCGGCTACACCTTC; CDR3aa: CASTQEGGYTF
v_gene: TRBV11-2; abundance: few; d_gene: TRBD2; j_gene: TRBJ2-2; CDR3nt: TGTGCCAGCAGCTGGAGTTTAAGCGGGGGCCCCGCATCAACCGGGGAGCTGTTTTTT; CDR3aa: CASSWSLSGGPASTGELFF
v_gene: TRBV4-1; abundance: many; d_gene: -; j_gene: TRBJ2-6; CDR3nt: TGCGCCAGCAGCCAAGTAGGTGGGGCCAACGTCCTGACTTTC; CDR3aa: CASSQVGGANVLTF
v_gene: TRBV7-6; abundance: few; d_gene: -; j_gene: TRBJ1-2; CDR3nt: TGTGCCAGCAGCTTAGCCGGATACTATGGCTACACCTTC; CDR3aa: CASSLAGYYGYTF
v_gene: TRBV7-9; abundance: many; d_gene: -; j_gene: TRBJ2-3; CDR3nt: TGTGCCAGCAGCCGAGGGGGTCACAGAAACACAGATACGCAGTATTTT; CDR3aa: CASSRGGHRNTDTQYF
v_gene: TRBV5-1; abundance: few; d_gene: -; j_gene: TRBJ1-5; CDR3nt: TGCGCCAGCAGCTTGGACATAAATCAGCCCCAGCATTTT; CDR3aa: CASSLDINQPQHF
v_gene: TRBV7-3; abundance: -; d_gene: -; j_gene: TRBJ2-3; CDR3nt: TGTGCCAGCAGCTTAAAAACCATCCCCGATACGCAGTATTTT; CDR3aa: CASSLKTIPDTQYF
v_gene: TRBV18; abundance: few; d_gene: -; j_gene: TRBJ1-4; CDR3nt: TGTGCCAGCTCACCAGCGAATGAAAAACTGTTTTTT; CDR3aa: CASSPANEKLFF
v_gene: TRBV5-1; abundance: many; d_gene: TRBD1; j_gene: TRBJ2-5; CDR3nt: TGCGCCAGCAGCCGGGACAGTCGGGGTCAAGAGACCCAGTACTTC; CDR3aa: CASSRDSRGQETQYF
v_gene: TRBV7-4; abundance: -; d_gene: -; j_gene: TRBJ2-7; CDR3nt: TGTGCCACCAGCCAAGGGACCCCTAGCTCCTACGAGCAGTACTTC; CDR3aa: CATSQGTPSSYEQYF
v_gene: TRBV20-1; abundance: -; d_gene: TRBD2; j_gene: TRBJ2-3; CDR3nt: TGCAGTGCCCCGAGGACTAGCGGGAGCACAGATACGCAGTATTTT; CDR3aa: CSAPRTSGSTDTQYF
v_gene: TRBV19; abundance: -; d_gene: -; j_gene: TRBJ1-6; CDR3nt: TGTGCCAGTAGTCACTGGACGAGTCTAAATTCACCCCTCCACTTT; CDR3aa: CASSHWTSLNSPLHF
v_gene: TRBV2; abundance: few; d_gene: TRBD2; j_gene: TRBJ2-3; CDR3nt: TGTGCCAGCAGTCAGCTAGCGGGGGGGCAAGATACGCAGTATTTT; CDR3aa: CASSQLAGGQDTQYF
v_gene: TRBV12-3/TRBV12-4; abundance: few; d_gene: -; j_gene: TRBJ1-2; CDR3nt: TGTGCCAGCACCTCAGGCCCTACTCATGGCTACACCTTC; CDR3aa: CASTSGPTHGYTF
v_gene: TRBV4-1; abundance: few; d_gene: -; j_gene: TRBJ1-4; CDR3nt: TGCGCCAGCAGCCAAGAAGGGGGGATCGGTGAAAAACTGTTTTTT; CDR3aa: CASSQEGGIGEKLFF
v_gene: TRBV6-5; abundance: -; d_gene: -; j_gene: TRBJ1-1; CDR3nt: TGTGCCAGCGTTAAGAACACTGAAGCTTTCTTT; CDR3aa: CASVKNTEAFF